One sample yielded the 17 T cell receptor beta chains listed below, sequenced in a study of blood T cell repertoires in COVID-19. The protocol was immunoSEQ multiplex PCR, while the TCRdb copy is restricted to in-frame clones and leaves out a portion. Among 150,000 to 200,000 clones, 80% to 90% were seen once, and the ten largest hold 3% to 4%. The sequencing sample was made of peripheral blood. The receptor source for this set is a woman between 65 and 79 years old with acute or convalescent COVID-19.

The chain links TRBV19 to TRBJ2-3; D perhaps matches TRBD2 (5 bases). Germline loops: CDR1 LNHDA, CDR2 SQIVND (reference sequence). The CDR3 is 12 residues long. V lost 8 bases and J lost 2, with 8 bases in between. The CDR3 is CASRRDTDTQYF. The DNA for the CDR3 is TGTGCCAGTCGACGGGACACAGATACGCAGTATTTT.

The chain combines TRBV18 with TRBJ1-2; the D gene is possibly TRBD1 (5 bases). Germline loops: CDR1 KGHSH, CDR2 LQKENI. With 3 bases removed from V and 1 base from J, the gap between germline ends came to 9 bases. The CDR3 runs 14 residues. The CDR3 DNA reads TGTGCCAGCTCACCCGGGGGGATTAACTATGGCTACACCTTC. This translates into CASSPGGINYGYTF.

This chain links TRBV9 with TRBJ2-2; 10 bases map to TRBD2. This CDR3 region has 16 residues. Germline V gene lookup returns CDR1 SGDLS and CDR2 YYNGEE. The V segment lost 3 bases and the J segment 6 bases; nucleotides outside the gene matches: 8. CDR3 in amino acids: CASSGSSGGRPGELFF. For the CDR3, the DNA is TGTGCCAGCAGCGGGTCTAGCGGGGGCCGACCCGGGGAGCTGTTTTTT. Combining the CDR3 with reference TRBV9 and TRBJ2-2 gives the whole variable domain DSGVTQTPKHLITATGQRVTLRCSPRSGDLSVYWYQQSLDQGLQFLIQYYNGEERAKGNILERFSAQQFPDLHSELNLSSLELGDSALYFCASSGSSGGRPGELFFGEGSRLTVL.

The chain uses TRBV2 and TRBJ1-1; the match to TRBD1 covers 7 bases. Germline V gene sequence: CDR1 SNHLY, CDR2 FYNNEI. The length of the CDR3 is 18 residues. V was clipped by 4 bases and J by 10 bases; unmatched bases: 24. CDR3 DNA: TGTGCCAGCAGTGCCCGACAGGGATCAGTCCTAGTGGTGTCCGCAGCTTTCTTT. Residues: CASSARQGSVLVVSAAFF.

The J gene is TRBJ1-1, the V gene TRBV5-6; 11 bases align to TRBD1. The CDR3 has 14 residues. The germline gives CDR1 SGHDT, CDR2 YYEEEE. Unmatched junction bases numbered 5, after V lost 4 bases and J lost 6 bases. This CDR3 reads CASSPDRGLAEAFF. The CDR3 region has the DNA TGTGCCAGCAGCCCGGACAGGGGGCTAGCTGAAGCTTTCTTT.

V and J are TRBV7-2 and TRBJ2-5; tentative D call: TRBD2 (5 bases). Germline values: CDR1 SGHTA, CDR2 FQGNSA. The CDR3 is 14 amino acids. Trimming removed 5 bases at V and 3 bases at J, with 13 bases between. The CDR3 DNA sequence: TGTGCCAGCAGCCCGACTATGGCGGAAGAGACCCAGTACTTC. Amino acid sequence: CASSPTMAEETQYF.

This chain uses TRBV6-2 or TRBV6-3 with TRBJ2-1; no clear D. The CDR3 is 13 amino acids. The V gene's germline CDR1 is MNHEY and CDR2 SVGEGT. Between the trimmed V and J ends, which lost 5 bases and 7 bases, there was a span of 12 bases. CDR3 in amino acids: CASSPTRRNEQFF. For the CDR3, the DNA is TGTGCCAGCAGTCCGACTCGGCGAAATGAGCAGTTCTTC.

The chain carries TRBV29-1 and TRBJ1-2; 7 bases agree with TRBD1. Germline loops: CDR1 SQVTM, CDR2 ANQGSEA. CDR3 size: 13 residues. The V gene end was trimmed by 7 bases and the J gene end by 5 bases; junction bases not matched to a gene: 10. Written as DNA, the CDR3 is TGCAGCGGCTTAATGGGACAGAGGTATGGCTACACCTTC. It codes for CSGLMGQRYGYTF.

This sequence joins TRBV10-2 and TRBJ2-2; the match to TRBD2 covers 12 bases. The ends lost 5 bases at V and 6 bases at J; junction bases unmatched: 7. Germline loops: CDR1 WSHSY, CDR2 SAAADI. The CDR3 is made up of 16 amino acids. CDR3 coding DNA: TGCGCCAGCAGTAGGCTAGCGGGAGGGCCCCCCGGGGAGCTGTTTTTT. This gives the protein CASSRLAGGPPGELFF.

In DNA, the CDR3 is TGTGCCAGCAGCTTGGACCCGGGGTACGAGCAGTACTTC. Translated: CASSLDPGYEQYF. The V gene is TRBV5-4, the J gene TRBJ2-7, with a possible D match to TRBD2 (5 bases). The germline CDR1 and CDR2 sequences are SGHNT and YYREEE (reference sequence). The CDR3 extends over 13 amino acids. Trimming took 0 bases from V and 4 from J, leaving 8 bases between them. Based on the CDR3 plus reference TRBV5-4 and TRBJ2-7, the full variable domain is ETGVTQSPTHLIKTRGQQVTLRCSSQSGHNTVSWYQQALGQGPQFIFQYYREEENGRGNFPPRFSGLQFPNYSSELNVNALELDDSALYLCASSLDPGYEQYFGPGTRLTVT.

CDR3 in amino acids: CASSQDPPGGAGNQPQHF. CDR3 nucleotide sequence: TGCGCCAGCAGCCAAGACCCGCCCGGGGGAGCGGGCAATCAGCCCCAGCATTTT. This chain uses TRBV4-3 with TRBJ1-5; tentatively, D is TRBD1 (5 bases). CDR1 LGHNA and CDR2 YSLEER come from the germline V gene. Trimming removed 0 bases from V and 2 bases from J, with 17 bases in between. The CDR3 covers 18 residues.

The sample holds a few counts of this clone. The chain's CDR3 is CASSLVIAGTGELFF. CDR3 DNA: TGTGCCAGCAGCTTAGTAATAGCTGGCACCGGGGAGCTGTTTTTT. The chain carries TRBV7-9 and TRBJ2-2; D is undetermined. Germline V gene data show CDR1 as SEHNR and CDR2 as FQNEAQ (reference sequence). CDR3 length: 15 residues. V lost 1 base and J 4 bases, leaving 10 bases between the germline ends. Full variable domain (rest looked up from reference TRBV7-9 and TRBJ2-2): DTGVSQNPRHKITKRGQNVTFRCDPISEHNRLYWYRQTLGQGPEFLTYFQNEAQLEKSRLLSDRFSAERPKGSFSTLEIQRTEQGDSAMYLCASSLVIAGTGELFFGEGSRLTVL.

This chain links TRBV5-1 with TRBJ2-3; 9 nucleotides align to TRBD2. CDR3 length: 16 residues. V trimming: 0 bases; J trimming: 3 bases; junction bases outside the gene matches: 5. Germline values: CDR1 SGHRS, CDR2 YFSETQ. The CDR3 is CASSLDISGGTDTQYF. CDR3 bases: TGCGCCAGCAGCTTGGATATTAGCGGGGGTACAGATACGCAGTATTTT.

The chain combines TRBV10-3 with TRBJ1-5; 7 nucleotides agree with TRBD1. Losses at the gene ends were 2 bases for V and 4 bases for J; bases not matched to a gene: 8. Looked up from germline, CDR1 is ENHRY and CDR2 is SYGVKD. The CDR3 sequence is 16 residues long. CDR3 in amino acids: CAISEGTALKNQPQHF. The CDR3 DNA reads as TGTGCCATCAGTGAGGGGACAGCTCTAAAGAATCAGCCCCAGCATTTT.

This rearrangement joins TRBV19 to TRBJ2-7, with D possibly matching TRBD1 (6 bases). The V end lost 3 bases, the J end lost 0 bases, and 12 bases lay between the germline ends. The V gene's germline CDR1 is LNHDA and CDR2 SQIVND (reference sequence). This CDR3 spans 15 amino acids. The CDR3: CASSIVGASSYEQYF. CDR3 bases: TGTGCCAGTAGTATTGTGGGGGCCAGCTCCTACGAGCAGTACTTC.

This clone came up once. The chain links TRBV14 to TRBJ2-7; 12 bases are a match to TRBD2. CDR3 length: 14 residues. Looked up from germline, CDR1 is SGHDN and CDR2 is FVKESK. V trimming: 4 bases; J trimming: 2 bases; junction bases outside the gene matches: 0. The CDR3, as DNA: TGTGCCAGCAGCCGGACTAGCGGGACCTACGAGCAGTACTTC. Translated, it gives CASSRTSGTYEQYF.

The V and J genes are TRBV6-5 and TRBJ2-2; D is unresolved. CDR1 MNHEY and CDR2 SVGAGI come from the germline V gene. This CDR3 region has 15 residues. V was clipped by 6 bases and J by 4 bases, with 15 bases between them. CDR3 coding DNA: TGTGCCAGCAGACGGAGACTGGAACCCACCGGGGAGCTGTTTTTT. This encodes CASRRRLEPTGELFF.